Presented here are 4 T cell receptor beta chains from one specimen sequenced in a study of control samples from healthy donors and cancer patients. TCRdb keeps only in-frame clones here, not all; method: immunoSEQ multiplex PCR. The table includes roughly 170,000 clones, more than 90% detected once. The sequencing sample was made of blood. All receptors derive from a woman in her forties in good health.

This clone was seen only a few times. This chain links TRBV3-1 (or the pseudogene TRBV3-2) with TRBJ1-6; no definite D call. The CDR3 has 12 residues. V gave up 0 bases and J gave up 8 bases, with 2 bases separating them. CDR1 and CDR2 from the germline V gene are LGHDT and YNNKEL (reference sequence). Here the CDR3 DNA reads TGTGCCAGCAGCCAAGATTATTCACCCCTCCACTTT. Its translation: CASSQDYSPLHF.

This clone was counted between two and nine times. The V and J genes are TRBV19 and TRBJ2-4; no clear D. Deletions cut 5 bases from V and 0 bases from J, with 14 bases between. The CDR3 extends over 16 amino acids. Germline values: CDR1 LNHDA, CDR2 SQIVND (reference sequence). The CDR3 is CASSWTAKLAKNIQYF. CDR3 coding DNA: TGTGCCAGTAGTTGGACGGCGAAACTAGCCAAAAACATTCAGTACTTC.

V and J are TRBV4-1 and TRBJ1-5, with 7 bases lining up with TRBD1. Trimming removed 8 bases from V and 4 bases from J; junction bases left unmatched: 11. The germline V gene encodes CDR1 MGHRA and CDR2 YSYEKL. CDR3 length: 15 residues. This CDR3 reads CASSKRTGLNQPQHF. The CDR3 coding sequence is TGCGCCAGCTCAAAGAGGACAGGTTTAAATCAGCCCCAGCATTTT.

CDR3 protein: CASILLQQGGGSAFF. CDR3 sequence (DNA): TGTGCCAGCATCCTTCTGCAGCAGGGTGGAGGTTCGGCTTTCTTT. This chain connects TRBV5-6 to TRBJ1-1; possible D gene TRBD1, 5 bases. From germline, CDR1 is SGHDT and CDR2 YYEEEE. The CDR3 length is 15 residues. Trimming took off 6 bases at V and 11 bases at J, with 26 bases between the two ends.